This T cell receptor (beta chain) was captured by sequencing in a study of B cell selection in AIRE deficiency. The table lists this clone with a count of one. Repertoires were generated with immunoSEQ multiplex PCR, while TCRdb's copy carries only in-frame clones and drops some. Among 20,000 to 30,000 clones listed, about 90% were seen once. Sorted regulatory T cells were CD4-positive, CD25-high and CD127-low or negative. The CDR3 has 15 amino acids. V was clipped by 1 base and J by 2 bases, with 13 bases between them. Per the germline V gene, CDR1 is SGHRS and CDR2 is YFSETQ. The sequenced sample was CD4+CD25+ Tregs sorted from PBMCs. The V and J genes are TRBV5-1 and TRBJ2-7; TRBD1 might be the D (6 bases). This TCR derives from a human donor in good health. CDR3 amino acids: CASSLFQGTTYEQYF. The DNA for the CDR3 is TGCGCCAGCAGCTTGTTTCAGGGGACCACCTACGAGCAGTACTTC.